This T cell receptor beta chain was sequenced in a study of T cell repertoires in cytomegalovirus infection. This clonotype was counted ten times or more. Its specificity is not known. TCRdb passed the reads through MiXCR, listing each CDR3 protein once. The data show about 920,000 distinct CDR3 sequences, 31% seen once. This TCR derives from a human donor in good health (CMV status not recorded). Some clones in this sample may be carry-over from other donors' samples. The source material was cultured CD8+ T cells from PBMCs, sampled from culture after CMV antigen stimulation.

The CDR3 sequence is CASSLEVSGGANEQFF. CDR3 coding DNA: TGTGCCAGCAGCTTAGAGGTCAGCGGGGGGGCCAATGAGCAGTTCTTC. V and J are TRBV7-2 and TRBJ2-1; 10 bases line up with TRBD2. CDR1 and CDR2 from the germline V gene are SGHTA and FQGNSA. The CDR3 totals 16 residues. V trimming: 1 base; J trimming: 6 bases; junction bases outside the gene matches: 6.